These 14 T cell receptor beta chains were sequenced from one sample in a study of Tregs in tolerant kidney transplant recipients (dated by TCRdb to between 2018 and 2021). The method was the immunoSEQ multiplex PCR assay. The immuneACCESS repertoire file appears here via TCRdb, limited to in-frame rearrangements. These files lack a portion of the clones; in checked studies, under half of the deficit traces to unresolved V genes, and the cause of the others is not known. This sample's table has entries for 25,000 to 35,000 clones. In total, the top ten clones hold less than 2% of the sample. Transplants used related donors with nonmyeloablative bone marrow transplantation; mixed chimerism was transient in the human trials. This specimen was CD4+ T cells from blood (PBMCs), taken 24 months after the transplant. These receptor sequences come from a human patient who received a combined kidney and bone marrow transplant. After a transplant, the graft donor may have provided part of the T cells.

A word on this clone: From the germline J gene comes the end of the CDR3, since the read stops 3 residues before it. The chain combines TRBV5-5 with TRBJ2-7; D may be TRBD2 (5 bases). CDR1 is SGHKS, CDR2 YYEKEE, per germline (reference sequence). This CDR3 has 15 residues. Trimming removed 1 base from V and 0 bases from J, with 11 bases in between. The sequenced CDR3 bases are TGTGCCAGCAGCTTGTGGGCGGGCCCCTCCTACGAG. Protein product: CASSLWAGPSYE. In full, the CDR3 is CASSLWAGPSYEQYF.

For this clone: The sequence runs out 3 residues before the end of the CDR3; the remainder is reconstructed from the germline J gene. V gene TRBV29-1 combines with J gene TRBJ2-2; TRBD1 is a possible D gene (6 bases). Looked up from germline, CDR1 is SQVTM and CDR2 is ANQGSEA. This CDR3 has 12 amino acids. V was pared by 5 bases and J by 7 bases, with 11 bases between. CDR3 residues: CSVRSDSGELFF. The CDR3 DNA, read in part, is TGCAGCGTTAGGTCGGACAGCGGGGAG.

Note on this clone: The CDR3 end falls 3 residues outside the read, so it is completed with the germline J gene. The gene calls are TRBV20-1 and TRBJ1-2; no clear D gene. The CDR3 loop spans 12 amino acids. The V gene lost 3 bases and the J gene lost 7 bases, with 12 bases spanning the gap. In germline, CDR1 is DFQATT, CDR2 SNEGSKA (reference sequence). CDR3 DNA (partial): TGCAGTGCTAGTGGTTCGGGGTTTGGC. Translation gives CSASGSGFG. The complete CDR3 protein is CSASGSGFGYTF.

In the case of this clone: The read ends 3 residues shy of where the CDR3 ends; the end is completed using the germline J gene. The rearrangement links TRBV5-1 to TRBJ2-1; 9 positions agree with TRBD2. Germline loops: CDR1 SGHRS, CDR2 YFSETQ. The CDR3 consists of 17 residues. The junction had 11 bases not matched to a gene; V was cut back by 0 bases and J by 7 bases. The sequenced part of the CDR3 DNA is TGCGCCAGCAGCTTGGGGTTTGGGCTAGCGGGACGGAATGAG. Its protein is CASSLGFGLAGRNE. The CDR3 in its entirety is CASSLGFGLAGRNEQFF.

As regards this clone: The read comes to an end 3 residues before the CDR3 does, leaving the germline J gene to fill in the end. The chain is built from TRBV5-1 and TRBJ2-1; 8 bases are shared with TRBD2. This CDR3 has 13 amino acids. Germline V CDR1 and CDR2: SGHRS, YFSETQ. J gave up 9 bases and V 7 bases, and 9 bases lay outside the gene matches. This CDR3 reads CASSEREIGEQFF. CDR3 DNA, as far as it was read: TGCGCCAGCTCAGAGCGGGAGATCGGTGAG.

The CDR3 spells CASSPRGPGLAGNSYNEQFF. The CDR3 DNA, read in part, is TGTGCCAGCAGCCCTAGAGGGCCGGGACTAGCGGGAAACTCCTACAATGAG. The V call is TRBV4-2, the J call TRBJ2-1; 13 bases align to TRBD2. The read terminates 3 residues before the CDR3 end, so the remaining end is supplied by the germline J gene. Germline V gene sequence: CDR1 LGHNA, CDR2 YNFKEQ. This CDR3 spans 20 amino acids. V was pared by 4 bases and J by 0 bases, with 12 bases of the junction left unmatched.

Comments on this clone: The read finishes 3 residues shy of the CDR3 end, and the germline J gene is used to complete it. V is TRBV5-1 and J is TRBJ2-7; TRBD1 might be the D (5 bases). The germline V gene has CDR1 SGHRS and CDR2 YFSETQ. The CDR3 is 14 residues long. The germline V and J ends were trimmed by 4 bases and 1 base, with 12 bases remaining between them. The sequenced part of the CDR3 DNA is TGCGCCAGCAGCCCAACAGGACCTTCCTACGAG. Translating it yields CASSPTGPSYE. The CDR3 in full is CASSPTGPSYEQYF.

Concerning this clone itself: The read ends 3 residues early relative to the CDR3; the germline J gene fills the gap. V usage is TRBV7-9 and J usage is TRBJ2-3, with 7 positions matching TRBD1. V trimming: 3 bases; J trimming: 5 bases; junction bases outside the gene matches: 5. The CDR3 consists of 14 residues. The V gene's germline CDR1 is SEHNR and CDR2 FQNEAQ (reference sequence). The sequenced CDR3 bases are TGTGCCAGCAGCTTCAGACAGGGAAGAGATACG. Translating gives CASSFRQGRDT. The full-length CDR3 reads as CASSFRQGRDTQYF.

With regard to this clone: The sequenced fragment ends 3 residues before the CDR3 boundary, so the rest is inferred from the germline J gene. This chain links TRBV10-2 with TRBJ2-1; D gene uncertain. The CDR3 consists of 15 residues. The V end was cut by 4 bases, the J end by 0 bases, with 10 bases between. The germline V gene has CDR1 WSHSY and CDR2 SAAADI. The CDR3 DNA, read in part, is TGCGCCAGCAGTGGTCAACAGTCCTCCTACAATGAG. It translates to CASSGQQSSYNE. The CDR3 as a whole reads CASSGQQSSYNEQFF.

A word on this clone: Read coverage stops 3 residues before the CDR3 terminus; the germline J gene supplies the remainder. The chain couples TRBV20-1 to TRBJ1-5; a weak D match, TRBD1 (5 bases). V lost 5 bases and J lost 0, with 11 bases in between. CDR1 and CDR2 from the germline V gene are DFQATT and SNEGSKA (reference sequence). The CDR3 has 14 residues. CDR3: CSAHDSYSNQPQHF. CDR3 DNA (partial): TGCAGTGCTCATGACAGTTATAGCAATCAGCCC.

Of note for this clone: The read ends 3 residues early relative to the CDR3; the germline J gene fills the gap. This rearrangement joins TRBV7-2 to TRBJ2-2; tentatively, D is TRBD1 (6 bases). CDR3 length: 15 amino acids. The V end was cut by 3 bases, the J end by 1 base, with 9 bases between. Germline lookup yields CDR1 SGHTA and CDR2 FQGNSA. The CDR3 bases that were read are TGTGCCAGCAGCTTCGACAGGTTGAACACCGGGGAG. Translation gives CASSFDRLNTGE. The CDR3 in full is CASSFDRLNTGELFF.

Concerning this clone: The CDR3 end falls 3 residues outside the read, so it is completed with the germline J gene. V usage is TRBV28 and J usage is TRBJ2-5, with a possible D match to TRBD1 (6 bases). This CDR3 is 14 amino acids long. Trimming stripped 4 bases from V and 2 bases from J, with 11 bases between. The germline gives CDR1 MDHEN, CDR2 SYDVKM. CDR3 DNA, as far as it was read: TGTGCCAGCAGTTCCGGACAGATACAAGAGACC. Translation gives CASSSGQIQET. The whole CDR3 reads CASSSGQIQETQYF.

CDR3 bases read: TGTGCCAGCAGTGCGATGACAGGGGGCTCTACCAATCAGCCC. The encoded protein is CASSAMTGGSTNQP. The whole CDR3 is CASSAMTGGSTNQPQHF. J is TRBJ1-5 and V is TRBV2; 10 bases line up with TRBD1. The read gets to within 3 residues of the CDR3 end, and the germline J gene fills in the rest. The germline CDR1 and CDR2 sequences are SNHLY and FYNNEI. V trimming: 4 bases; J trimming: 3 bases; junction bases outside the gene matches: 9. The CDR3 covers 17 residues.

As regards this clone: The read halts 3 residues ahead of the CDR3 end, with the missing end drawn from the germline J gene. The V call is TRBV29-1, the J call TRBJ1-1; D perhaps matches TRBD1 (5 bases). The CDR3 spans 12 residues. The ends were cut back, 7 bases at V and 3 bases at J, with 12 bases in the middle. CDR1 is SQVTM, CDR2 ANQGSEA, per germline. CDR3 bases read: TGCAGCGCCGGACACGGAGACACTGAA. It yields the protein CSAGHGDTE. The whole CDR3 reads CSAGHGDTEAFF. The entire variable domain, with the rest obtained from reference TRBV29-1 and TRBJ1-1, is as follows: SAVISQKPSRDICQRGTSLTIQCQVDSQVTMMFWYRQQPGQSLTLIATANQGSEATYESGFVIDKFPISRPNLTFSTLTVSNMSPEDSSIYLCSAGHGDTEAFFGQGTRLTVV.